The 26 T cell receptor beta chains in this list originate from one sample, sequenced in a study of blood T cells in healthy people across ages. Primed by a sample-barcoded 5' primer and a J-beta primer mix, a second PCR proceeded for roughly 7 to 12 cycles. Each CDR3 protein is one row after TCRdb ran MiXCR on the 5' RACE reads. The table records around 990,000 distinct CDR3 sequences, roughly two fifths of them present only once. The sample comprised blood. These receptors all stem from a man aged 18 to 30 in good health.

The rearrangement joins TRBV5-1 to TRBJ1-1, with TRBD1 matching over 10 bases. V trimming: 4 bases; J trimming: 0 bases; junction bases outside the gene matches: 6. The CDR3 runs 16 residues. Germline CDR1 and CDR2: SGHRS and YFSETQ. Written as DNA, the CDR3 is TGCGCCAGCAGCAGGACAGGGGGGGAAGTGAACACTGAAGCTTTCTTT. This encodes CASSRTGGEVNTEAFF.

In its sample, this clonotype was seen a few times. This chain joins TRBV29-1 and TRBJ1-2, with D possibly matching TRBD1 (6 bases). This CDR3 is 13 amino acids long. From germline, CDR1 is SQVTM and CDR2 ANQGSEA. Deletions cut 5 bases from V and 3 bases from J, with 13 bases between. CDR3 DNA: TGCAGCGTTTGGGGGGCGCGTCACTATGGCTACACCTTC. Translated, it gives CSVWGARHYGYTF.

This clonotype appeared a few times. CDR3 DNA: TGTGCCAGCAGTACCCACAGGGCGGACTACACCTTC. Protein: CASSTHRADYTF. The V call is TRBV6-6, the J call TRBJ1-2; D possibly corresponds to TRBD1 (6 bases). V gave up 5 bases and J gave up 10 bases, with 14 bases separating them. The CDR3 length is 12 residues. Germline values: CDR1 MNHNY, CDR2 SVGAGI (reference sequence).

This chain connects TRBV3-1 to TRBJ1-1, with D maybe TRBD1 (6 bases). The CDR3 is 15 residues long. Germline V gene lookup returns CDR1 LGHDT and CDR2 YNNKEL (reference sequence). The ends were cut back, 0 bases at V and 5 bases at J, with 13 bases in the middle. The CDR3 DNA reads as TGTGCCAGCAGCCAAGACCCAGGGGAGTGGACTGAAGCTTTCTTT. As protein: CASSQDPGEWTEAFF.

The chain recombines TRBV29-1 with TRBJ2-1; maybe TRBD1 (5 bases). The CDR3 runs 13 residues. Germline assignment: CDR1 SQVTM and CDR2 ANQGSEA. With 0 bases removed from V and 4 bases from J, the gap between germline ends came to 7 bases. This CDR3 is CSVEDAGYNEQFF. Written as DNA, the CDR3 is TGCAGCGTTGAAGATGCAGGGTACAATGAGCAGTTCTTC.

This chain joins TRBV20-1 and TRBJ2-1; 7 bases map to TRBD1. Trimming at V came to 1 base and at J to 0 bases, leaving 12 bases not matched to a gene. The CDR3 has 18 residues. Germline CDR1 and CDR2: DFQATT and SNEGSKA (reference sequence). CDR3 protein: CSARGDIGTVSSYNEQFF. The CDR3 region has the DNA TGCAGTGCTAGAGGGGACATCGGGACAGTGAGCTCCTACAATGAGCAGTTCTTC.

The CDR3 reads CAINGQGADNEQFF. CDR3 DNA: TGTGCCATCAACGGACAGGGGGCTGACAATGAGCAGTTCTTC. This chain joins TRBV10-3 and TRBJ2-1; TRBD1 aligns across 11 bases. Germline CDR1 is ENHRY and CDR2 is SYGVKD. The CDR3 is made up of 14 amino acids. Trimming took 7 bases from V and 5 from J; bases not matched to a gene: 4.

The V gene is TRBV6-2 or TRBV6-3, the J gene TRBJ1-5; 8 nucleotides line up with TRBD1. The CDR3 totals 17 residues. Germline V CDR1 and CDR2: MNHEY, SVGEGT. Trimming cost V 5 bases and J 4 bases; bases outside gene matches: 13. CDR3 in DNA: TGTGCCAGCAGTCCCAAGACCGACAGGGGTCGAAATCAGCCCCAGCATTTT. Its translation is CASSPKTDRGRNQPQHF.

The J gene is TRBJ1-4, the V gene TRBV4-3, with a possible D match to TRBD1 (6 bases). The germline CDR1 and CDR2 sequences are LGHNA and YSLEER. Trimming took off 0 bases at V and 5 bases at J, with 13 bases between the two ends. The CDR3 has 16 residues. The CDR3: CASSQDFDRRNEKLFF. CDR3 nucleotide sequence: TGCGCCAGCAGCCAAGACTTCGACAGGAGGAATGAAAAACTGTTTTTT.

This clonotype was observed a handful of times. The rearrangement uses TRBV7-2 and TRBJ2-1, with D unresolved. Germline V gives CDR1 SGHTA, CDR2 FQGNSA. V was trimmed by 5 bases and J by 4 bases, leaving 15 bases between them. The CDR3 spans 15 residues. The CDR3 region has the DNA TGTGCCAGCAGCCGCTTTAGTTCCAATTACAATGAGCAGTTCTTC. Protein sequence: CASSRFSSNYNEQFF.

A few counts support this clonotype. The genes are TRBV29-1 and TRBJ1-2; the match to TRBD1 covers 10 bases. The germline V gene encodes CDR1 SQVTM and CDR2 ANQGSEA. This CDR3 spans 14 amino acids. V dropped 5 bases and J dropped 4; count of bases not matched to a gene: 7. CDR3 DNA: TGCAGCGTTCCCTCCGGACAGGGGGTCTATGGCTACACCTTC. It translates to CSVPSGQGVYGYTF.

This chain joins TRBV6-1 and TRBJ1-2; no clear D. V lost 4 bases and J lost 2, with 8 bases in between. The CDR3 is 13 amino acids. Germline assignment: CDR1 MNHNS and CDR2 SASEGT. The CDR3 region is CASSASANYGYTF. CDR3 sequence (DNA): TGTGCCAGCAGTGCGTCTGCGAACTATGGCTACACCTTC.

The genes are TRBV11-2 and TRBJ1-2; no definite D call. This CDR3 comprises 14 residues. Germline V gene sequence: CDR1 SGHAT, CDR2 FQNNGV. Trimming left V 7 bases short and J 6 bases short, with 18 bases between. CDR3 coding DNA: TGTGCCAGCACACCCTCGGGTGAGGGAAATGGCTACACCTTC. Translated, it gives CASTPSGEGNGYTF.

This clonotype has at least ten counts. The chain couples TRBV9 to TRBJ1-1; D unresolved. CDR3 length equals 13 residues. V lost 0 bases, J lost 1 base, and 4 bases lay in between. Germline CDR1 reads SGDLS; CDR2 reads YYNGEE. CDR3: CASSVAANTEAFF. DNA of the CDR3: TGTGCCAGCAGCGTAGCCGCGAACACTGAAGCTTTCTTT.

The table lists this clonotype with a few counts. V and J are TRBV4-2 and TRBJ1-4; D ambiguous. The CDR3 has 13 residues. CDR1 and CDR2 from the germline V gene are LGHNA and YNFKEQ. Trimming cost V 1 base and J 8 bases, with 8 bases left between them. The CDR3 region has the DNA TGTGCCAGCAGCCAAGTGGAAGGGGAAAAACTGTTTTTT. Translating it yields CASSQVEGEKLFF.

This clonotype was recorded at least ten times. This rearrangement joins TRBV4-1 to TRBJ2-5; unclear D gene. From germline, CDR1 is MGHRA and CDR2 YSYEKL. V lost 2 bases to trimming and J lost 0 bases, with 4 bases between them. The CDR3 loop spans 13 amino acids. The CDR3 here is CASSQTNQETQYF. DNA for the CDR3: TGCGCCAGCAGCCAAACGAACCAAGAGACCCAGTACTTC.

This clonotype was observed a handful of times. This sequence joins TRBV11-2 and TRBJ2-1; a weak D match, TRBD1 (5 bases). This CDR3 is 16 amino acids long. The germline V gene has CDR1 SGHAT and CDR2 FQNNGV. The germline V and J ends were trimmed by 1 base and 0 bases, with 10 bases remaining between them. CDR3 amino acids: CASSLGAGRSYNEQFF. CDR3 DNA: TGTGCCAGCAGCTTAGGGGCAGGGCGCTCCTACAATGAGCAGTTCTTC.

This chain's CDR3 is CAWSRASSYNEQFF. DNA for the CDR3: TGTGCCTGGAGTAGGGCGAGCTCCTACAATGAGCAGTTCTTC. The chain combines TRBV30 with TRBJ2-1; the D is unclear. With 2 bases removed from V and 0 bases from J, the gap between germline ends came to 8 bases. The CDR3 runs 14 residues. Germline V lookup: CDR1 GTSNPN, CDR2 SVGIG (reference sequence).

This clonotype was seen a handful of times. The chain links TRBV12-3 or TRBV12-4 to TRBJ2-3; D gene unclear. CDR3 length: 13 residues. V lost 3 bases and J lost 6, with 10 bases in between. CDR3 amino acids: CASSLSKSDTQYF. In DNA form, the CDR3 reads TGTGCCAGCAGTTTGAGCAAATCGGATACGCAGTATTTT.

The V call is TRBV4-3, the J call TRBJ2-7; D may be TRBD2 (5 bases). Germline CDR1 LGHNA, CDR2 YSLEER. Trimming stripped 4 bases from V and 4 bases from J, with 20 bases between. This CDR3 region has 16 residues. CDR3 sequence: CASSPLGSKGRYEQYF. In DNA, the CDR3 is TGCGCCAGCAGCCCACTTGGCTCTAAAGGGAGATACGAGCAGTACTTC.

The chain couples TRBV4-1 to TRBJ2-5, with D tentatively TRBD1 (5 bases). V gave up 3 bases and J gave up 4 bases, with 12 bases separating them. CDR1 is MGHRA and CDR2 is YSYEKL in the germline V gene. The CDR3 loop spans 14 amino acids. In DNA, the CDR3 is TGCGCCAGCAGCCAGCAAATAAGGGGAGAGACCCAGTACTTC. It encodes CASSQQIRGETQYF.

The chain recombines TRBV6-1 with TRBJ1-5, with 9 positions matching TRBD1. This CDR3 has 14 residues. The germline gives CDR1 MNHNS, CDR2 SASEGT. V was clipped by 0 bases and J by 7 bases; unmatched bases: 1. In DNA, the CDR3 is TGTGCCAGCAGTGAAGCGACAGGGGGACAGCCCCAGCATTTT. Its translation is CASSEATGGQPQHF.

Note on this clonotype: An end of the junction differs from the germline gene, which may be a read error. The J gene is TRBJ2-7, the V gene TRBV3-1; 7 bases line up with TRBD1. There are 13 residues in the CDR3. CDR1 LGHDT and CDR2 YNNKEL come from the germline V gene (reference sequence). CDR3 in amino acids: CAGSQNRGSEQYF. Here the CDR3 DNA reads TGTGCCGGCAGCCAGAACAGGGGAAGCGAGCAGTACTTC.

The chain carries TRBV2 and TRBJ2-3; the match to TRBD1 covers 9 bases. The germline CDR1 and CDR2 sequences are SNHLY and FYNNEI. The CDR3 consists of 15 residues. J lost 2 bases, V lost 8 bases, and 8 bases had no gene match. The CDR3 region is CASGLGTGTTDTQYF. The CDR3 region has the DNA TGTGCCAGCGGATTGGGGACAGGGACCACAGATACGCAGTATTTT. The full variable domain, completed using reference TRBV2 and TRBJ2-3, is EPEVTQTPSHQVTQMGQEVILRCVPISNHLYFYWYRQILGQKVEFLVSFYNNEISEKSEIFDDQFSVERPDGSNFTLKIRSTKLEDSAMYFCASGLGTGTTDTQYFGPGTRLTVL.

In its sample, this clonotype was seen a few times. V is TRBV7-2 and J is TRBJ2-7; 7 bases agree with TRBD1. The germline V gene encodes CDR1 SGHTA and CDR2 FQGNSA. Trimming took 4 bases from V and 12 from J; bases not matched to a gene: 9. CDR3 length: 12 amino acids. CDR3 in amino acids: CASSYTGTDRYF. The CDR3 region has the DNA TGTGCCAGCAGCTATACCGGGACAGACCGGTACTTC.

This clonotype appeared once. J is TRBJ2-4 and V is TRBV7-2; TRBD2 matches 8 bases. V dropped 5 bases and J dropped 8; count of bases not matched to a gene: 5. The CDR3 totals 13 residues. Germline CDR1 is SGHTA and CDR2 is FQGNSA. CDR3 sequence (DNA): TGTGCCAGCAGCCAGCGGGAGCGGGACATTCAGTACTTC. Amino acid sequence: CASSQRERDIQYF. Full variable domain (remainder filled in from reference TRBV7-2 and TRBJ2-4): GAGVSQSPSNKVTEKGKDVELRCDPISGHTALYWYRQSLGQGLEFLIYFQGNSAPDKSGLPSDRFSAERTGGSVSTLTIQRTQQEDSAVYLCASSQRERDIQYFGAGTRLSVL.